Shown below are 31 T cell receptor beta chains from a single sample sequenced in a study of T cell repertoires in cytomegalovirus infection. Their target antigens are unknown. TCRdb used MiXCR to reprocess the reads, holding one entry per CDR3 protein. The sample carries about half a million distinct CDR3 sequences, about 33% recorded once. The sequenced sample was cultured PBMCs, obtained from culture after CMV antigen stimulation. The receptors here all came from a human donor in good health (CMV status not recorded). Some clones in this sample may be carry-over from other donors' samples.

The chain has TRBV2 and TRBJ2-1; 13 bases agree with TRBD2. The CDR3 is made up of 15 amino acids. With V trimmed by 6 bases and J by 8 bases, 7 bases remained unmatched. Germline CDR1 and CDR2: SNHLY and FYNNEI. CDR3 protein: CASSVTSGRAHEQFF. The CDR3 DNA reads TGTGCCAGCAGCGTTACTAGCGGGAGGGCCCATGAGCAGTTCTTC.

This clonotype was detected a few times. V is TRBV24-1 and J is TRBJ2-1; 7 bases are shared with TRBD1. V shed 5 bases and J 6 bases; nucleotides not matched to a gene: 3. The CDR3 sequence is 13 residues long. Per the germline V gene, CDR1 is KGHDR and CDR2 is SFDVKD. Here the CDR3 DNA reads TGTGCCACCAGTGTCAGGGGGATCAATGAGCAGTTCTTC. It codes for CATSVRGINEQFF.

This clonotype was seen a few times. The chain combines TRBV2 with TRBJ1-1, with D unresolved. Germline CDR1 reads SNHLY; CDR2 reads FYNNEI. The CDR3 contains 14 residues. Trimming took 4 bases from V and 2 from J, leaving 11 bases between them. DNA of the CDR3: TGTGCCAGCAGTGGGCTAGGTCTAAACACTGAAGCTTTCTTT. Protein product: CASSGLGLNTEAFF.

V usage is TRBV28 and J usage is TRBJ2-7; TRBD2 is a possible D gene (5 bases). V was shortened by 5 bases and J by 6 bases, with 14 bases between the two germline ends. Germline V gene sequence: CDR1 MDHEN, CDR2 SYDVKM. The CDR3 runs to 13 residues. CDR3 DNA: TGTGCCAGCAGTCCCGGGCCTCGGGGCGAGCAGTACTTC. Translated: CASSPGPRGEQYF.

The V and J genes are TRBV19 and TRBJ2-2; D unresolved. V was trimmed by 1 base and J by 4 bases, leaving 1 base between them. Per germline, CDR1 LNHDA and CDR2 SQIVND (reference sequence). The CDR3 totals 12 residues. CDR3 bases: TGTGCCAGTAGTATAGTCACCGGGGAGCTGTTTTTT. It is translated as CASSIVTGELFF.

The chain carries TRBV20-1 and TRBJ1-2, with D unclear. The germline V gene encodes CDR1 DFQATT and CDR2 SNEGSKA (reference sequence). Trimming left V 1 base short and J 2 bases short, with 11 bases between. The CDR3 runs to 14 residues. The CDR3 nucleotides are TGCAGTGCTAGAGTTTCGTACACCAACTATGGCTACACCTTC. Encoded protein: CSARVSYTNYGYTF.

The chain links TRBV27 to TRBJ2-2, with 13 bases lining up with TRBD2. CDR3 length: 17 residues. The germline V gene encodes CDR1 MNHEY and CDR2 SMNVEV (reference sequence). V lost 4 bases and J lost 6; bases outside the gene matches: 8. The CDR3 bases are TGTGCCAGCAGTTCCACCGGGACTAGCGGGAATCCCGGGGAGCTGTTTTTT. Its protein product is CASSSTGTSGNPGELFF.

The chain is built from TRBV6-5 and TRBJ1-1; TRBD1 might be the D (5 bases). The CDR3 covers 14 residues. V lost 5 bases and J lost 5, with 15 bases in between. Per the germline V gene, CDR1 is MNHEY and CDR2 is SVGAGI. In nucleotides, the CDR3 is TGTGCCAGCAGTCAGGGAACAGTGCTGACTGAAGCTTTCTTT. This gives the protein CASSQGTVLTEAFF.

This clonotype was counted at least ten times. The V and J genes are TRBV7-9 and TRBJ2-5, with TRBD2 matching 12 bases. From germline, CDR1 is SEHNR and CDR2 FQNEAQ (reference sequence). With V trimmed by 6 bases and J by 4 bases, 3 bases remained unmatched. This CDR3 has 14 residues. CDR3 region: CASSPGLAGETQYF. The CDR3 DNA sequence: TGTGCCAGCAGTCCGGGACTAGCGGGAGAGACCCAGTACTTC.

This clonotype showed up many times. The V call is TRBV7-2, the J call TRBJ1-4, with 10 nucleotides matching TRBD1. Germline CDR1 reads SGHTA; CDR2 reads FQGNSA. This CDR3 is 15 amino acids long. V gave up 3 bases and J gave up 5 bases; unmatched junction bases: 3. CDR3 nucleotides: TGTGCCAGCAGCTTTTTGGGACAGGGGAATGAAAAACTGTTTTTT. Its protein is CASSFLGQGNEKLFF.

This clonotype showed up just a few times. The rearrangement joins TRBV20-1 to TRBJ1-1; no reliable D call. CDR1 is DFQATT and CDR2 is SNEGSKA in the germline V gene (reference sequence). This CDR3 spans 15 amino acids. V gave up 0 bases and J gave up 0 bases, with 11 bases separating them. The CDR3 region is CSARDRWAVNTEAFF. The DNA of the CDR3 is TGCAGTGCTAGAGATAGGTGGGCAGTGAACACTGAAGCTTTCTTT.

This clonotype was detected a few times. V and J are TRBV27 and TRBJ2-5; D possibly corresponds to TRBD2 (6 bases). Germline loops: CDR1 MNHEY, CDR2 SMNVEV (reference sequence). Trimming took 2 bases from V and 6 from J, leaving 16 bases between them. The CDR3 totals 15 residues. The CDR3 nucleotides read TGTGCCAGCAGTTTACGTTTTGGAGGGCCGCAGACCCAGTACTTC. Translating gives CASSLRFGGPQTQYF.

This clonotype has more than one count but fewer than ten. The rearrangement links TRBV7-3 to TRBJ2-7, with 9 positions matching TRBD2. CDR3 length: 15 residues. Trimming removed 1 base from V and 4 bases from J; junction bases left unmatched: 5. The germline V gene encodes CDR1 SGHTA and CDR2 FQGTGA. The CDR3 DNA reads as TGTGCCAGCAGCTTAATTATAGCGGGAGCTTACGAGCAGTACTTC. Protein: CASSLIIAGAYEQYF.

This clonotype showed up just a few times. The chain joins TRBV12-5 to TRBJ2-5; D gene ambiguous. Germline assignment: CDR1 LGHNT and CDR2 FRNRAP. The CDR3 has 12 amino acids. V was pared by 1 base and J by 7 bases, with 7 bases between. The CDR3, as DNA: TGTGCTAGTGGTTTGGACAGTGCGACCCAGTACTTC. Translation: CASGLDSATQYF.

The chain links TRBV28 to TRBJ2-1; a weak D match, TRBD1 (6 bases). The CDR3 is 12 residues long. Deletions cut 1 base from V and 15 bases from J, with 13 bases between. Germline V CDR1 and CDR2: MDHEN, SYDVKM. The CDR3 region has the DNA TGTGCCAGCAGTTTATCAGGGGCAGTACCGTTCTTC. This sequence encodes CASSLSGAVPFF.

The table lists this clonotype with many counts. The CDR3 here is CSASLLQGNNEQFF. The CDR3 DNA reads as TGCAGTGCTTCCCTCCTACAGGGTAACAATGAGCAGTTCTTC. The rearrangement joins TRBV20-1 to TRBJ2-1; D is perhaps TRBD1 (6 bases). Trimming took off 5 bases at V and 5 bases at J, with 16 bases between the two ends. The CDR3 spans 14 residues. CDR1 and CDR2 from the germline V gene are DFQATT and SNEGSKA (reference sequence).

This clonotype was observed a single time. This rearrangement joins TRBV12-3 or TRBV12-4 to TRBJ2-1, with a tentative D call TRBD2 (5 bases). Trimming pared 3 bases from V and 9 bases from J, leaving 15 bases between. The CDR3 spans 14 residues. Here the CDR3 reads CASSFFGPAGEQFF. The DNA for the CDR3 is TGTGCCAGCAGTTTTTTCGGTCCTGCGGGTGAGCAGTTCTTC.

The chain links TRBV6-1 to TRBJ2-1; the match to TRBD2 covers 11 bases. The CDR3 extends over 16 amino acids. J gave up 8 bases and V 2 bases, and 8 bases lay outside the gene matches. CDR1 and CDR2 (germline): MNHNS, SASEGT. CDR3 bases: TGTGCCAGCAGTGAAATCGGGCTAGCGGGAGGCTATGAGCAGTTCTTC. Translated: CASSEIGLAGGYEQFF.

The genes are TRBV4-3 and TRBJ2-3; D is unclear. Deletions cut 0 bases from V and 0 bases from J, with 16 bases between. The CDR3 has 18 residues. Germline V gives CDR1 LGHNA, CDR2 YSLEER. CDR3 coding DNA: TGCGCCAGCAGCCAAGATGGTCTGCGAGCGACTAGCACAGATACGCAGTATTTT. This gives the protein CASSQDGLRATSTDTQYF.

This clonotype turned up a few times. The chain employs TRBV7-2 and TRBJ2-2, with D perhaps being TRBD1 or TRBD2 (7 bases each). Trimming took off 4 bases at V and 5 bases at J, with 11 bases between the two ends. The germline V gene has CDR1 SGHTA and CDR2 FQGNSA. CDR3 length equals 14 residues. DNA of the CDR3: TGTGCCAGCAGCTCCCAGGGGGGGACCGGGGAGCTGTTTTTT. Protein sequence: CASSSQGGTGELFF.

The sample holds many counts of this clonotype. The rearrangement joins TRBV7-2 to TRBJ2-5, with unresolved D. V was cut by 2 bases and J by 1 base, with 14 bases left in between. Per the germline V gene, CDR1 is SGHTA and CDR2 is FQGNSA. The CDR3 runs 16 residues. The CDR3 coding sequence is TGTGCCAGCAGCTTATTTTTCGGGCAGACCCAAGAGACCCAGTACTTC. Translated: CASSLFFGQTQETQYF.

The CDR3: CASSYRTGGAVTEAFF. In nucleotides, the CDR3 is TGTGCCAGCAGTTACCGGACAGGGGGAGCGGTCACTGAAGCTTTCTTT. V is TRBV6-2 or TRBV6-3 and J is TRBJ1-1, with 10 bases lining up with TRBD1. The germline gives CDR1 MNHEY, CDR2 SVGEGT. Trimming cost V 2 bases and J 4 bases; bases outside gene matches: 7. CDR3 length: 16 amino acids.

This chain links TRBV6-2 or TRBV6-3 with TRBJ1-2; 8 bases are shared with TRBD1. Germline CDR1 MNHEY, CDR2 SVGEGT. The CDR3 is made up of 12 amino acids. V shed 5 bases and J 6 bases; nucleotides not matched to a gene: 2. CDR3 bases: TGTGCCAGCAGTGACAGGGGACATGGCTACACCTTC. Translation gives CASSDRGHGYTF.

In DNA form, the CDR3 reads TGTGCCAGCAGGCTACAGGGGAAGCCCCAGCATTTT. It yields the protein CASRLQGKPQHF. The chain combines TRBV28 with TRBJ1-5, with 7 bases identical to TRBD1. Germline V gives CDR1 MDHEN, CDR2 SYDVKM. V lost 6 bases to trimming and J lost 8 bases; unmatched junction nucleotides: 4. This CDR3 comprises 12 residues.

This chain joins TRBV20-1 and TRBJ2-1; 10 bases align to TRBD2. With V trimmed by 1 base and J by 14 bases, 5 bases remained unmatched. The CDR3 totals 12 residues. Germline V CDR1 and CDR2: DFQATT, SNEGSKA (reference sequence). CDR3 residues: CSARGTSGTKFF. CDR3 coding DNA: TGCAGTGCTAGAGGTACTAGCGGGACGAAGTTCTTC.

The chain links TRBV7-9 to TRBJ2-5, with 10 bases lining up with TRBD2. CDR1 and CDR2 (germline): SEHNR, FQNEAQ (reference sequence). CDR3 length: 14 amino acids. V gave up 6 bases and J gave up 4 bases; unmatched junction bases: 5. In nucleotides, the CDR3 is TGTGCCAGCAGATCTAGCGGGAGCGGAGAGACCCAGTACTTC. Translated: CASRSSGSGETQYF. Looking up the rest from reference TRBV7-9 and TRBJ2-5 gives the full variable domain: DTGVSQNPRHKITKRGQNVTFRCDPISEHNRLYWYRQTLGQGPEFLTYFQNEAQLEKSRLLSDRFSAERPKGSFSTLEIQRTEQGDSAMYLCASRSSGSGETQYFGPGTRLLVL.

This clonotype was recorded a few times. V is TRBV7-2 and J is TRBJ2-3, with 11 positions matching TRBD2. CDR3 length: 15 residues. J lost 5 bases, V lost 4 bases, and 5 bases had no gene match. From germline, CDR1 is SGHTA and CDR2 FQGNSA. The CDR3 here is CASSWDSGRVDTQYF. In DNA form, the CDR3 reads TGTGCCAGCAGCTGGGATAGCGGGAGGGTAGATACGCAGTATTTT.

This clonotype was counted a few times. The chain carries TRBV29-1 and TRBJ1-1; D gene uncertain. The CDR3 has 15 residues. Between the trimmed V and J ends, which lost 5 bases and 5 bases, there was a span of 21 bases. CDR1 and CDR2 (germline): SQVTM, ANQGSEA. CDR3 residues: CSVPNLAVGWTEAFF. For the CDR3, the DNA is TGCAGCGTTCCCAACCTGGCGGTCGGGTGGACTGAAGCTTTCTTT.

The chain combines TRBV3-1 with TRBJ2-2; 9 bases are a match to TRBD1. Unmatched junction bases numbered 9, after V lost 2 bases and J lost 2 bases. This CDR3 region has 18 residues. Germline CDR1 LGHDT, CDR2 YNNKEL (reference sequence). The CDR3: CASSQLLGQGPNTGELFF. DNA of the CDR3: TGTGCCAGCAGCCAACTTTTGGGACAGGGCCCTAACACCGGGGAGCTGTTTTTT.

The V gene is TRBV24-1, the J gene TRBJ1-2, with D tentatively TRBD1 (5 bases). The CDR3 runs to 14 residues. V was trimmed by 3 bases and J by 5 bases, leaving 12 bases between them. Looked up from germline, CDR1 is KGHDR and CDR2 is SFDVKD. CDR3 in amino acids: CATSDVGTDYGYTF. CDR3 DNA: TGTGCCACCAGTGATGTCGGGACGGATTATGGCTACACCTTC.

This chain uses TRBV7-2 with TRBJ1-6; D is unresolved. With 3 bases removed from V and 6 bases from J, the gap between germline ends came to 18 bases. CDR3 length: 17 amino acids. The germline V gene encodes CDR1 SGHTA and CDR2 FQGNSA. The CDR3 bases are TGTGCCAGCAGCTTGGTATACGGAGGACGGACTAATTCACCCCTCCACTTT. This translates into CASSLVYGGRTNSPLHF.